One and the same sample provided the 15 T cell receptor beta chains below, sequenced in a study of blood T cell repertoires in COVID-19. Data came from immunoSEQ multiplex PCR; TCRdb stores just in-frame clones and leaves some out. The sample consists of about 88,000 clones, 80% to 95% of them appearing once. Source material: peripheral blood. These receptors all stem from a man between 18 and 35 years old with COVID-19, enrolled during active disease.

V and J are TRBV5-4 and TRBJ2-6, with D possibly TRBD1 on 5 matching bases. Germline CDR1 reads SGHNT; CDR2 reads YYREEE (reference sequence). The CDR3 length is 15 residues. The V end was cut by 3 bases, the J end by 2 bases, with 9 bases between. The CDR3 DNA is TGTGCCAGCAGCTCTCCACAGGCTGGGGCCAACGTCCTGACTTTC. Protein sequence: CASSSPQAGANVLTF.

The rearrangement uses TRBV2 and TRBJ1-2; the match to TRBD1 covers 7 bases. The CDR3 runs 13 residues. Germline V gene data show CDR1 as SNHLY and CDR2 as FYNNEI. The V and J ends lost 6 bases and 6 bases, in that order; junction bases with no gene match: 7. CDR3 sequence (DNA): TGTGCCAGCAGCCCGGACAGGATTAATGGCTACACCTTC. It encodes CASSPDRINGYTF.

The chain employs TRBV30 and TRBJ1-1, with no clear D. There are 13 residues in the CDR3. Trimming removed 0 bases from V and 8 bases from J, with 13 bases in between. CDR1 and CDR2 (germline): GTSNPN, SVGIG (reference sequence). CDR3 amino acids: CAWSVFISEEAFF. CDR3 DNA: TGTGCCTGGAGTGTATTCATAAGCGAAGAAGCTTTCTTT.

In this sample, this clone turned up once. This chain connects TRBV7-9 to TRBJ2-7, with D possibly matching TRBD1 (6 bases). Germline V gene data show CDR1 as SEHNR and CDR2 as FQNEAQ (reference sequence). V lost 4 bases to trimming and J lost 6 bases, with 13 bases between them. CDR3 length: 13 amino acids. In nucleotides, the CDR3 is TGTGCCAGCAGCTCTATGACAGGCGGCGAGCAGTACTTC. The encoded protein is CASSSMTGGEQYF.

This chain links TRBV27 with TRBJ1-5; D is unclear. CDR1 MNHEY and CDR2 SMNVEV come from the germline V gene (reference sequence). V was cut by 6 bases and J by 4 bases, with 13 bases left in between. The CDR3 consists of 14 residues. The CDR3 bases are TGTGCCAGCAGCCTAGGCGCGGCGAATCAGCCCCAGCATTTT. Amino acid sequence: CASSLGAANQPQHF.

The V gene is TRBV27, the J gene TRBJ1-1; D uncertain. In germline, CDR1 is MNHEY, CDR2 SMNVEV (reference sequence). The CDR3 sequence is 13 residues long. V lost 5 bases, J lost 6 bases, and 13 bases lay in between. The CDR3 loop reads CASSPNLSPEAFF. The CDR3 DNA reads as TGTGCCAGCAGTCCTAACCTTAGTCCTGAAGCTTTCTTT.

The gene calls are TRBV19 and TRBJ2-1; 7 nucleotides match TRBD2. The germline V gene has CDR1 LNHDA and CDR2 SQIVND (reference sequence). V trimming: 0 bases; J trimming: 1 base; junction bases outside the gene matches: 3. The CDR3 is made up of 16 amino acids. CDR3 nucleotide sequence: TGTGCCAGTAGTATAGATGGAGCGGGATCCTACAATGAGCAGTTCTTC. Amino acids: CASSIDGAGSYNEQFF.

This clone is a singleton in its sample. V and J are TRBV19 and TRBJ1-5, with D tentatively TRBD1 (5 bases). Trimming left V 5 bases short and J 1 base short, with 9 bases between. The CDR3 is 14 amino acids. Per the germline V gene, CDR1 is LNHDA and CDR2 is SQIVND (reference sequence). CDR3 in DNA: TGTGCCAGTAGTCCAGGGCTCAGCAATCAGCCCCAGCATTTT. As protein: CASSPGLSNQPQHF.

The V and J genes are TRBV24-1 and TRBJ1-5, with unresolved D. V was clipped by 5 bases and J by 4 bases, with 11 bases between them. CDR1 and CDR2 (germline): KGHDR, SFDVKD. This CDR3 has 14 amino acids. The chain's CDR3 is CATSVAAGNQPQHF. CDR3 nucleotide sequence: TGTGCCACCAGTGTCGCCGCGGGAAATCAGCCCCAGCATTTT.

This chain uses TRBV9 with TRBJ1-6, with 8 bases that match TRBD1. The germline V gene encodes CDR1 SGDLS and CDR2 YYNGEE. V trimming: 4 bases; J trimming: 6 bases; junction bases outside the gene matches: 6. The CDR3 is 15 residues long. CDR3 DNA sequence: TGTGCCAGCAGCCTAGGGACAGGCCTTAATTCACCCCTCCACTTT. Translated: CASSLGTGLNSPLHF.

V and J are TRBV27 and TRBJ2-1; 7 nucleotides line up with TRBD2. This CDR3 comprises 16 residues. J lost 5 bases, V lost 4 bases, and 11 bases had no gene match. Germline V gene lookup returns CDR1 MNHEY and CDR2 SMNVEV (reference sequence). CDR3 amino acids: CASSSMGREFHNEQFF. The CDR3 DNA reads TGTGCCAGCAGTTCCATGGGGCGGGAGTTTCACAATGAGCAGTTCTTC.

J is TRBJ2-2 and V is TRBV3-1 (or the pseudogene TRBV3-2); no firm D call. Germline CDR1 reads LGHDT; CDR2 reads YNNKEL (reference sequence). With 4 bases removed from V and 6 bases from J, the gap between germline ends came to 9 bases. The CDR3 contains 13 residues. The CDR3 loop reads CASSLRSPGELFF. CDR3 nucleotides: TGTGCCAGCAGCCTTAGAAGTCCCGGGGAGCTGTTTTTT.

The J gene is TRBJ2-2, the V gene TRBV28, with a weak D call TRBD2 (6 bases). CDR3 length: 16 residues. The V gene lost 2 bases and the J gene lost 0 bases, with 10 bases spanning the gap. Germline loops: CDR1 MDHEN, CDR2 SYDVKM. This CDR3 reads CASSLLWGANTGELFF. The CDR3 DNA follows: TGTGCCAGCAGTTTACTATGGGGGGCGAACACCGGGGAGCTGTTTTTT.

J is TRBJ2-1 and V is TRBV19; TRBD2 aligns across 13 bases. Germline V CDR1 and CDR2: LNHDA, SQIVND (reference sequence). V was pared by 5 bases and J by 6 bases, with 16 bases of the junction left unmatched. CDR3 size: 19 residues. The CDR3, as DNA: TGTGCCAGTAGTGCCGGACTAGCGGGAGATTCCCCCCAGGGCAATGAGCAGTTCTTC. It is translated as CASSAGLAGDSPQGNEQFF.

Here the CDR3 reads CASSVGLAGSLSTDTQYF. In nucleotides, the CDR3 is TGCGCCAGCAGCGTGGGACTAGCGGGATCCCTTAGCACAGATACGCAGTATTTT. The genes are TRBV5-1 and TRBJ2-3, with TRBD2 identical over 13 bases. The junction had 8 bases not matched to a gene; V was cut back by 4 bases and J by 0 bases. Per germline, CDR1 SGHRS and CDR2 YFSETQ. This CDR3 spans 18 amino acids.